The clone carrying this TCR beta chain was seen only a few times. Antigen: not known. These data come from a study of identical twins. The germline V gene has CDR1 MNHEY and CDR2 SVGEGT. V lost 6 bases, J lost 8 bases, and 5 bases lay in between. CDR3 length: 10 amino acids. General study results and limits: In monozygotic twins, models underestimated the sharing of out-of-frame TCR alpha.

TCRdb independently ran MiXCR on the 5' RACE reads; one entry per CDR3 protein. The sample shows 450,000 or so distinct CDR3 sequences, about 13% of them seen only once. These data were also reused for a study on yellow fever vaccine responses in identical twins.

This clonotype was sampled from a woman under 30 in good health. The specimen sequenced was CD4+ T cells sorted from blood. The chain combines TRBV6-2 or TRBV6-3 with TRBJ2-1; unclear D gene. The CDR3: CASRSHEQFF. For the CDR3, the DNA is TGTGCCAGCAGATCCCATGAGCAGTTCTTC.